This T cell receptor beta chain appears in the sequencing data of a study of blood T cell repertoires in COVID-19. Study as a whole: Nucleic acid was either cDNA or gDNA, and it came from T cells, B-cell-depleted T cells, or PBMCs.

Method: immunoSEQ multiplex PCR; TCRdb's copy keeps in-frame clones and lacks some. Of 150,000 to 200,000 clones in the sample, roughly 82% were seen once. Germline V lookup: CDR1 LGHDT, CDR2 YNNKEL (reference sequence). The V segment lost 0 bases and the J segment 8 bases; nucleotides outside the gene matches: 9. This CDR3 comprises 18 residues. This TCR derives from a woman between 65 and 79 years old with acute or convalescent COVID-19. Sequencing used peripheral blood. The genes are TRBV3-1 (or the pseudogene TRBV3-2) and TRBJ2-1; 14 bases line up with TRBD2. CDR3 region: CASSQEVRLAGGPDEQFF. The DNA for the CDR3 is TGTGCCAGCAGCCAAGAGGTACGACTAGCGGGAGGGCCCGATGAGCAGTTCTTC.